Listed below are T cell receptor beta chains from one sample, sequenced in a study of cytomegalovirus exposure and HLA in healthy donors. The method was immunoSEQ multiplex PCR; TCRdb's version includes in-frame clones alone and lacks a portion of them. This sample has over 150,000 clones; roughly 78% occur once, and the top ten carry 1%. The source material was PBMCs. The receptor set was obtained from a woman aged 50 to 65 in good health and CMV-seropositive. The CDR3 runs from the conserved cysteine through the conserved F or W. The D gene is left open where the match is weak. Size tells how often a clone was seen (once, few, many) or the class of an expanded clone, and some rows leave it out.

TRBJ2-7 | TRBV11-3 | . | . | CASSDTGVSYEQYF | TGTGCCAGCAGCGACACCGGGGTCTCCTACGAGCAGTACTTC
TRBJ2-7 | TRBV6-6 | . | . | CASSYSRACYEQYF | TGTGCCAGCAGTTACTCGAGGGCCTGCTACGAGCAGTACTTC
TRBJ1-1 | TRBV9 | . | . | CASSYSGGNTEAFF | TGTGCCAGCAGCTATTCGGGGGGGAACACTGAAGCTTTCTTT
TRBJ1-1 | TRBV19 | . | . | CASRNDRPNTEAFF | TGTGCCAGTAGAAACGACAGACCGAACACTGAAGCTTTCTTT
TRBJ2-5 | TRBV5-1 | . | TRBD1 | CASSLATGEETQYF | TGCGCCAGCAGCTTGGCGACAGGGGAAGAGACCCAGTACTTC
TRBJ1-2 | TRBV7-9 | . | TRBD1 | CASSSQTGSHYTF | TGTGCCAGCAGTTCCCAGACAGGGAGCCACTACACCTTC
TRBJ2-7 | TRBV14 | few | TRBD1 | CASSQGQGSTEQYF | TGTGCCAGCAGCCAAGGACAGGGTAGTACCGAGCAGTACTTC
TRBJ2-2 | TRBV29-1 | . | . | CSVGGADTGELFF | TGCAGCGTTGGCGGGGCGGACACCGGGGAGCTGTTTTTT
TRBJ1-2 | TRBV7-6 | . | . | CASSLQGGYYGYTF | TGTGCCAGCAGCTTACAGGGAGGTTACTATGGCTACACCTTC
TRBJ2-1 | TRBV9 | . | TRBD2 | CASSVPSGGGNEQFF | TGTGCCAGCAGCGTACCTAGCGGGGGGGGGAATGAGCAGTTCTTC
TRBJ2-5 | TRBV6-1 | . | . | CASRSTGRQETQYF | TGTGCCAGCAGATCAACAGGGCGCCAAGAGACCCAGTACTTC
TRBJ2-7 | TRBV9 | . | . | CASSVGGGFWDKYYEQYF | TGTGCCAGCAGCGTAGGGGGAGGGTTCTGGGACAAATACTACGAGCAGTACTTC
TRBJ2-7 | TRBV6-1 | . | TRBD2 | CASSVLGGASYEQYF | TGTGCCAGCAGTGTCCTGGGAGGGGCATCCTACGAGCAGTACTTC
TRBJ2-7 | TRBV18 | . | . | CASLRGSSYEQYF | TGTGCCAGCTTAAGGGGGAGCTCCTACGAGCAGTACTTC
TRBJ2-2 | TRBV18 | . | . | CASSPDFIGDTGELFF | TGTGCCAGCTCACCCGATTTCATCGGGGACACCGGGGAGCTGTTTTTT
TRBJ1-1 | TRBV2 | . | . | CASADQWGGEAFF | TGTGCCAGCGCAGATCAATGGGGAGGCGAAGCTTTCTTT
TRBJ1-1 | TRBV7-2 | . | TRBD1 | CASSLARGQVEAFF | TGTGCCAGCAGCTTAGCCAGGGGACAGGTTGAAGCTTTCTTT
TRBJ2-5 | TRBV7-7 | once | . | CASGPSGSNGETQYF | TGTGCTAGCGGTCCCTCCGGGTCCAACGGGGAGACCCAGTACTTC
TRBJ1-1 | TRBV10-3 | few | . | CAIRGLGITEAFF | TGTGCCATCAGGGGACTGGGGATAACTGAAGCTTTCTTT
TRBJ1-1 | TRBV6-4 | . | TRBD1 | CASSDSGTGGGTVTEAFF | TGTGCCAGCAGTGACTCCGGGACAGGGGGCGGAACAGTCACTGAAGCTTTCTTT
TRBJ2-1 | TRBV2 | . | TRBD2 | CASSDATSGANEQFF | TGTGCCAGCAGTGATGCGACTAGCGGAGCCAATGAGCAGTTCTTC
TRBJ2-6 | TRBV2 | few | . | CASSESSGANVLTF | TGTGCCAGCAGTGAGAGCTCTGGGGCCAACGTCCTGACTTTC
TRBJ2-7 | TRBV28 | . | TRBD1 | CASRTGQGYEQYF | TGTGCCAGCAGGACCGGACAGGGCTACGAGCAGTACTTC
TRBJ2-1 | TRBV29-1 | . | TRBD2 | CSVVAGGLKQFF | TGCAGCGTTGTAGCGGGGGGGCTGAAGCAGTTCTTC
TRBJ1-3 | TRBV6-1 | . | . | CASRSGAGNTIYF | TGTGCCAGCAGATCAGGGGCTGGAAACACCATATATTTT
TRBJ2-5 | TRBV19 | . | TRBD1 | CASPYDTTGGRSQETQYF | TGTGCCAGTCCTTATGACACCACAGGGGGCAGGTCCCAAGAGACCCAGTACTTC
TRBJ2-1 | TRBV9 | . | TRBD2 | CASSVDLAGAYNEQFF | TGTGCCAGCAGCGTAGATCTAGCGGGGGCCTACAATGAGCAGTTCTTC
TRBJ1-1 | TRBV5-6 | . | . | CASSLRGSTEAFF | TGTGCCAGCAGCCTGCGGGGTAGCACTGAAGCTTTCTTT
TRBJ1-1 | TRBV18 | . | . | CASSPLGAEAFF | TGTGCCAGCTCACCGTTAGGGGCTGAAGCTTTCTTT
TRBJ2-7 | TRBV11-2 | . | . | CASRGSGRWQYF | TGTGCCAGCAGGGGGTCAGGGAGGTGGCAGTACTTC
TRBJ2-5 | TRBV28 | few | TRBD1 | CASSVLRGFGETQYF | TGTGCCAGCAGTGTACTCAGGGGGTTCGGGGAGACCCAGTACTTC
TRBJ1-2 | TRBV5-6 | . | TRBD1 | CASSFTTGTANYGYTF | TGTGCCAGCAGCTTCACCACCGGGACAGCTAACTATGGCTACACCTTC
TRBJ2-1 | TRBV7-7 | . | TRBD2 | CASSSPTLSGLAGYNEQFF | TGTGCTAGCAGCTCACCCACACTAAGCGGACTAGCGGGCTACAATGAGCAGTTCTTC
TRBJ2-4 | TRBV19 | . | . | CASSIVTGGNIQYF | TGTGCCAGTAGTATAGTGACAGGAGGTAACATTCAGTACTTC
TRBJ1-1 | TRBV9 | once | . | CASSPRVF | TGTGCCAGCAGCCCGCGGGTCTTT
TRBJ1-5 | TRBV2 | few | . | CASGPQGFNQPQHF | TGTGCCAGCGGACCGCAGGGATTCAATCAGCCCCAGCATTTT
TRBJ2-3 | TRBV7-3 | . | TRBD2 | CASSEGAGGPQDTQYF | TGTGCCAGCAGCGAGGGGGCGGGAGGGCCCCAAGATACGCAGTATTTT
TRBJ2-7 | TRBV5-1 | . | TRBD2 | CASSLTSGASYEQYF | TGCGCCAGCAGCCTTACTAGCGGGGCCTCCTACGAGCAGTACTTC
TRBJ1-5 | TRBV20-1 | . | . | CSASSAGPQHF | TGCAGTGCTAGTTCCGCGGGGCCCCAGCATTTT
TRBJ1-2 | TRBV7-8 | . | . | CASSLQGNYGYTF | TGTGCCAGCAGCCTGCAGGGAAACTATGGCTACACCTTC
TRBJ1-5 | TRBV5-5 | . | . | CASSFTSDQPQHF | TGTGCCAGCAGCTTCACAAGTGATCAGCCCCAGCATTTT
TRBJ2-3 | TRBV19 | . | TRBD2 | CASSIVSLAGTYTQYF | TGTGCCAGTAGTATAGTTTCGCTAGCGGGGACGTATACGCAGTATTTT